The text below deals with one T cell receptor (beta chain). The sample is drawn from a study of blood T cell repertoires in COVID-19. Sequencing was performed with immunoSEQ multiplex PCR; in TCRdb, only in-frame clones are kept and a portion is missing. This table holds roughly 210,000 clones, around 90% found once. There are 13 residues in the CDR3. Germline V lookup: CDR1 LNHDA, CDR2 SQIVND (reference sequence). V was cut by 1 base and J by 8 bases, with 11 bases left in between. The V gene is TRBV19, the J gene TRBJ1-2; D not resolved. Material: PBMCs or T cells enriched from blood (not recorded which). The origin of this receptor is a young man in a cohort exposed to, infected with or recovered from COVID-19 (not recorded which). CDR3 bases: TGTGCCAGTAGTATAGTTCGGGATGCCGGCTACACCTTC. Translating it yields CASSIVRDAGYTF.